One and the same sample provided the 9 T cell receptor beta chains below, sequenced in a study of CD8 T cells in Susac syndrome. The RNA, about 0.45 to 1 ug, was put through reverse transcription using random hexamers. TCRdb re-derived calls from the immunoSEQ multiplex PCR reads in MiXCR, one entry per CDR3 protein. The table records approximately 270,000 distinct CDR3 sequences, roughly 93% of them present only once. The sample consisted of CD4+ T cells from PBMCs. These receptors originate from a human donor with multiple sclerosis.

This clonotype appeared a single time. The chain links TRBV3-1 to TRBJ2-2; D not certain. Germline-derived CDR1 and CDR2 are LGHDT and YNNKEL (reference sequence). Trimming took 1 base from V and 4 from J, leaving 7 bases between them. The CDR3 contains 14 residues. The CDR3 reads CASSQAGSTGELFF. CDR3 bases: TGTGCCAGCAGCCAAGCCGGGTCCACCGGGGAGCTGTTTTTT.

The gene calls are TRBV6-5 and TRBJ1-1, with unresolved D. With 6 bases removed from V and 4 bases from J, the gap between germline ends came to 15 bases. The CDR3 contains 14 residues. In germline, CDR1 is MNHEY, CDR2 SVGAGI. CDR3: CASSPRDIFTEAFF. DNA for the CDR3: TGTGCCAGCAGCCCCAGAGACATCTTCACTGAAGCTTTCTTT.

The CDR3 loop reads CASSLALPGQGPGYTF. The CDR3 region has the DNA TGTGCCAGCAGCTTGGCTCTACCGGGACAGGGGCCCGGCTACACCTTC. This chain connects TRBV7-2 to TRBJ1-2; 10 nucleotides align to TRBD1. J was trimmed by 8 bases and V by 3 bases; bases with no gene match: 12. The CDR3 consists of 16 residues. Per germline, CDR1 SGHTA and CDR2 FQGNSA.

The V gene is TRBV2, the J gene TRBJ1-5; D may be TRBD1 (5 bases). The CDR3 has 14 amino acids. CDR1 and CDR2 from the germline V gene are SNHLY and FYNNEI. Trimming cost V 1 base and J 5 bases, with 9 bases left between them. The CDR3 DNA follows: TGTGCCAGCAGTGAAGTCAGGGATGATCAGCCCCAGCATTTT. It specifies CASSEVRDDQPQHF.

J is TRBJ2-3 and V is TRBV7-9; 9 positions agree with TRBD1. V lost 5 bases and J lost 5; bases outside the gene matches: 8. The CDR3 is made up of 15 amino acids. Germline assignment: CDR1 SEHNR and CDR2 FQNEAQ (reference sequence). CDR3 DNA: TGTGCCAGCAGCCCGCCGGGACAGGGCGTAGATACGCAGTATTTT. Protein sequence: CASSPPGQGVDTQYF.

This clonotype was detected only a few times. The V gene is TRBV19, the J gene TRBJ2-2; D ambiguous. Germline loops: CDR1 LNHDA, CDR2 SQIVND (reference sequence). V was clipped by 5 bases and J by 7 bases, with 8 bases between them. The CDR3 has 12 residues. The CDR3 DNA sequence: TGTGCCAGTAGTCTCGTGGGCGGGGAGCTGTTTTTT. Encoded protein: CASSLVGGELFF.

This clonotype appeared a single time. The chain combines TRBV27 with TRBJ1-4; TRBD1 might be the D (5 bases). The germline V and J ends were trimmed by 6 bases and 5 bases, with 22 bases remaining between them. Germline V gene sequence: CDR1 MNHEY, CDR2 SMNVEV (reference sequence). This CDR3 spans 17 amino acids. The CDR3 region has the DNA TGTGCCAGCAGACGGGGGTACACCGCTGGGGGGAATGAAAAACTGTTTTTT. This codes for CASRRGYTAGGNEKLFF.

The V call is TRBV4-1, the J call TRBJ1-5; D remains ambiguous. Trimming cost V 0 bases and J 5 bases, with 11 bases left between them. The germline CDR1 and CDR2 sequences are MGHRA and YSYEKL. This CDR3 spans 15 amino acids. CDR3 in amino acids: CASSQDPGEDQPQHF. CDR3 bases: TGCGCCAGCAGCCAAGATCCCGGGGAGGATCAGCCCCAGCATTTT.

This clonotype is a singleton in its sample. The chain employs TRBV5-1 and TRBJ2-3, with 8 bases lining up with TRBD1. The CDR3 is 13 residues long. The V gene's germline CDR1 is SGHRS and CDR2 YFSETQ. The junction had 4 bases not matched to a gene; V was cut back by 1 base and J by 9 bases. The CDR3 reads CASSLFDRGTQYF. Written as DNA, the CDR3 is TGCGCCAGCAGCTTGTTTGACAGGGGAACGCAGTATTTT.